What follows are 11 T cell receptor beta chains derived from one specimen sequenced in a study of post-analysis software for immune sequencing data. Study results and caveats: Relative to controls, patients had 4 or 5 TRBV segments at higher frequency, with TRBV5-6, TRBV5-1 and TRBV20-1 among these.

Unique molecular identifiers had been added to the TCR beta cDNA libraries. TCRdb re-called the PCR reads through MiXCR, storing one row per CDR3 protein. The sample holds about 810,000 distinct CDR3 sequences, approximately 53% seen once. Antigens of these TCRs are unknown. Specimen: blood. The origin of the receptors is a girl aged 10-17 years with multiple sclerosis.

Remarks on this clonotype: This CDR3 fails to terminate in the conserved phenylalanine or tryptophan, so it likely reflects a read error. The rearrangement links TRBV5-1 to TRBJ2-7; 11 positions match TRBD2. The CDR3 has 15 amino acids. Germline assignment: CDR1 SGHRS and CDR2 YFSETQ. V was clipped by 3 bases and J by 2 bases; unmatched bases: 4. As DNA, the CDR3 is TGCGCCAGCAGCTACACTAGCGGGAGACCCTACGAGCAGTACAAC. Translation: CASSYTSGRPYEQYN.

This clonotype has just a few counts. The junction departs from the called germline gene at one end, perhaps through a read error. The chain links TRBV29-1 to TRBJ2-6; TRBD1 matches at 12 bases. Germline CDR1 and CDR2: SQVTM and ANQGSEA. The CDR3 sequence is 16 residues long. The CDR3 DNA follows: TGCAGCGTTCGGGACAGGGGGCGCGCTGGGACCAACGTCCTGACTTTC. This encodes CSVRDRGRAGTNVLTF.

This clonotype was detected a few times. This chain uses TRBV6-5 with TRBJ1-2; tentative D call: TRBD1 (5 bases). Germline CDR1 reads MNHEY; CDR2 reads SVGAGI. The V gene lost 7 bases and the J gene lost 4 bases, with 13 bases spanning the gap. CDR3 size: 13 residues. DNA of the CDR3: TGTGCCAGCACCACCGGGGCTCTCTATGGCTACACCTTC. Its translation: CASTTGALYGYTF.

In its sample, this clonotype was seen a few times. The rearrangement uses TRBV29-1 and TRBJ2-3; D is possibly TRBD1 (6 bases). Trimming shortened V by 3 bases and J by 2 bases, and 21 bases separated the two germline ends. The V gene's germline CDR1 is SQVTM and CDR2 ANQGSEA. The CDR3 spans 17 residues. The CDR3 nucleotides are TGCAGCGTTGAGGTTTGGGTGGACAGCATCTTCACAGATACGCAGTATTTT. It codes for CSVEVWVDSIFTDTQYF.

This chain connects TRBV4-1 to TRBJ1-5; D may be TRBD1 (5 bases). CDR3 length: 20 amino acids. V dropped 0 bases and J dropped 0 bases, with 21 bases sitting between them. Germline lookup yields CDR1 MGHRA and CDR2 YSYEKL. The CDR3 protein is CASSQDPLGQGEISNQPQHF. The CDR3 DNA follows: TGCGCCAGCAGCCAAGATCCGCTGGGGCAGGGCGAAATTAGCAATCAGCCCCAGCATTTT.

The chain joins TRBV5-1 to TRBJ1-1; 8 bases line up with TRBD1. The V segment lost 2 bases and the J segment 1 base; nucleotides outside the gene matches: 4. Looked up from germline, CDR1 is SGHRS and CDR2 is YFSETQ. The CDR3 is made up of 15 amino acids. The CDR3 nucleotides read TGCGCCAGCAGCTTCTTAGGACAGGGGAACACTGAAGCTTTCTTT. Its translation is CASSFLGQGNTEAFF.

This chain joins TRBV20-1 and TRBJ2-1; 8 nucleotides match TRBD1. The DNA matches TRBJ2-7 better at its end, which makes the J call doubtful. Germline V CDR1 and CDR2: DFQATT, SNEGSKA (reference sequence). CDR3 length: 15 residues. The CDR3 DNA follows: TGCAGTTACATACGACAGGGGAGCTCCTACAATGAGCAGTACTTC. Translated, it gives CSYIRQGSSYNEQYF.

This chain links TRBV7-9 with TRBJ2-3; D is unclear. CDR3 length: 14 amino acids. Per germline, CDR1 SEHNR and CDR2 FQNEAQ (reference sequence). Trimming cost V 0 bases and J 6 bases, with 10 bases left between them. The CDR3 DNA is TGTGCCAGCAGCTTAGCTAGGATGGGCGATACGCAGTATTTT. The encoded protein is CASSLARMGDTQYF. The full variable domain, completed using reference TRBV7-9 and TRBJ2-3, is DTGVSQNPRHKITKRGQNVTFRCDPISEHNRLYWYRQTLGQGPEFLTYFQNEAQLEKSRLLSDRFSAERPKGSFSTLEIQRTEQGDSAMYLCASSLARMGDTQYFGPGTRLTVL.

V and J are TRBV20-1 and TRBJ2-5, with 11 positions matching TRBD2. The J call may be mistaken, given a closer DNA end match to TRBJ2-7. Per the germline V gene, CDR1 is DFQATT and CDR2 is SNEGSKA (reference sequence). The CDR3 spans 15 residues. As DNA, the CDR3 is TGCAGTGCTAGAGCCGGGACTAGCGGTACCCACGAGCAGTACTTC. This sequence encodes CSARAGTSGTHEQYF.

The V gene is TRBV29-1, the J gene TRBJ1-1; D not certain. Looked up from germline, CDR1 is SQVTM and CDR2 is ANQGSEA. V was cut by 8 bases and J by 13 bases, with 11 bases left in between. This CDR3 has 8 residues. CDR3 residues: CSPPRSFF. The CDR3 bases are TGCAGCCCCCCCCGCAGTTTCTTT.

This clonotype was found a few times. The rearrangement uses TRBV3-1 and TRBJ2-7, with no clear D. Per the germline V gene, CDR1 is LGHDT and CDR2 is YNNKEL (reference sequence). The CDR3 totals 15 residues. V was clipped by 2 bases and J by 6 bases, with 17 bases between them. The CDR3 DNA follows: TGTGCCAGCAGCCAACGAGGCGGTTTGTTCGGCGAGCAGTACTTC. It translates to CASSQRGGLFGEQYF.